A selection of T cell receptor beta chains follows, all from one sample in a study of T-cell reconstitution after alpha-beta-depleted transplantation in children. Each CDR3 protein gets one entry after TCRdb re-called the PCR reads with MiXCR. Among some 300,000 distinct CDR3 sequences listed, about a tenth were seen once. Sequenced material: PBMCs from the stem cell graft donor, taken from the stem cell graft. The receptors originated from a human donor who donated a stem cell graft to a child with acute lymphoblastic leukemia. Each CDR3 is given with its conserved first and last residue. The D gene is left open where the match is weak. Clone size appears in some rows only: once, few, many, or a class for an expanded clone.

>TRBD2|few|TRBV3-1|TRBJ2-3
TGTGCCAGCAGCCATTTTAGCGGGAGTCCCACAGATACGCAGTATTTT
CASSHFSGSPTDTQYF
>NA|NA|TRBV3-1|TRBJ2-3
TGTGCCAGCAGCCCCTCTCGGGGACACTACACAGATACGCAGTATTTT
CASSPSRGHYTDTQYF
>TRBD2|NA|TRBV7-6|TRBJ2-7
TGTGTCAGCAGCGACCTGACTAGCGGGGTCTCCTACGAGCAGTACTTC
CVSSDLTSGVSYEQYF
>NA|many|TRBV27|TRBJ2-1
TGTGCCAGCAGTTTTACAACCGGCGATGAGCAGTTCTTC
CASSFTTGDEQFF
>TRBD2|few|TRBV6-4|TRBJ2-1
TGTGCCAGCAGTGTCCCAGCCGAAGCGGGAGTCAGTTTCAATGAGCAGTTCTTC
CASSVPAEAGVSFNEQFF
>NA|few|TRBV19|TRBJ2-5
TGTGCCAGTAGTATCATAGCTGCGGAGACCCAGTACTTC
CASSIIAAETQYF
>NA|NA|TRBV2|TRBJ2-2
TGTGCCTCCACGGGAAACGGCATGAACACCGGGGAGCTGTTTTTT
CASTGNGMNTGELFF
>TRBD2|few|TRBV29-1|TRBJ2-3
TGCAGCGTTGGTCTAGCGGGATTTACAGATACGCAGTATTTT
CSVGLAGFTDTQYF
>TRBD1|many|TRBV20-1|TRBJ2-5
TGCAGTGCAACCGGGACAGGGAGAGAGACCCAGTACTTC
CSATGTGRETQYF
>TRBD1|NA|TRBV5-6|TRBJ2-3
TGTGCCAGCAGCTTGGCGGGACAGGGGGCATTGGATACGCAGTATTTT
CASSLAGQGALDTQYF
>NA|NA|TRBV29-1|TRBJ2-5
TGCAGCGTTGAGGCAGGGAGGGAGACCCAGTACTTC
CSVEAGRETQYF
>NA|few|TRBV27|TRBJ2-1
TGTGCCAGCAGTCACTTTCAGTATGAGCAGTTCTTC
CASSHFQYEQFF
>TRBD1|few|TRBV9|TRBJ1-2
TGTGCCAGCAGCGTAGCTACGGGGACAGGGACTAACTATGGCTACACCTTC
CASSVATGTGTNYGYTF
>NA|many|TRBV28|TRBJ2-5
TGTGCCAGCAGTTTATGGAGGGAGACCCAGTACTTC
CASSLWRETQYF
>NA|NA|TRBV12-3/TRBV12-4|TRBJ2-2
TGTGCCAGCAGCTTGCCCAAGCTCGGCGGGGAGCTGTTTTTT
CASSLPKLGGELFF
>TRBD1|few|TRBV12-3/TRBV12-4|TRBJ1-2
TGTGCCAGCAGGCGGGACAGGGGTGGCTACACCTTC
CASRRDRGGYTF
>NA|NA|TRBV5-5|TRBJ2-7
TGTGCCAGCAGCTTCAGGGATCGAGAGGAGCAGTACTTC
CASSFRDREEQYF
>NA|few|TRBV11-3|TRBJ2-3
TGTGCCAGCAGCTTGGGGGGCCTAAACACAGATACGCAGTATTTT
CASSLGGLNTDTQYF
>TRBD1|NA|TRBV4-1|TRBJ2-7
TGCGCCAGCAGCCAAGAAACAGGGGGCAGGTACGAGCAGTACTTC
CASSQETGGRYEQYF
>TRBD1|many|TRBV25-1|TRBJ2-7
TGTGCCAGCAGTGTCCGGGACAGTACGTACGAGCAGTACTTC
CASSVRDSTYEQYF
>NA|few|TRBV10-2|TRBJ1-2
TGCGCCAGCAGTGAGGAAGCTAACTATGGCTACACCTTC
CASSEEANYGYTF
>TRBD1|NA|TRBV7-9|TRBJ1-2
TGTGCCAGCAGCTTGGGGACAGGGGGCAGTTATGGCTACACCTTC
CASSLGTGGSYGYTF
>TRBD2|many|TRBV10-1|TRBJ2-1
TGCGCCAGCAGTGTACGGCGGGCGGGGGGTGAGCAGTTCTTC
CASSVRRAGGEQFF
>NA|few|TRBV29-1|TRBJ1-3
TGCAGCGTTGTACTTTCGGGGACGGGAGGAAACACCATATATTTT
CSVVLSGTGGNTIYF
>TRBD1|few|TRBV7-6|TRBJ2-2
TGTGCCAGCAGCTTAGTTGGTACAGGGGAGTACGCCGGGGAGCTGTTTTTT
CASSLVGTGEYAGELFF
>TRBD2|few|TRBV25-1|TRBJ2-4
TGTGCCAGCAGTGAAGCGGGAGAGGACATTCAGTACTTC
CASSEAGEDIQYF
>TRBD1|few|TRBV11-1|TRBJ2-2
TGTGCCAGCAGCTCATGGACAGGGGGCGTCGCGAACACCGGGGAGCTGTTTTTT
CASSSWTGGVANTGELFF
>TRBD1|few|TRBV7-9|TRBJ2-5
TGTGCCAGCAGCCCACGGGACAGGGTGGGGGAGACCCAGTACTTC
CASSPRDRVGETQYF
>NA|NA|TRBV19|TRBJ2-1
TGTGCCAGTAATGCCTACAATGAGCAGTTCTTC
CASNAYNEQFF
>NA|NA|TRBV20-1|TRBJ1-2
TGCAGTGCTAGGGTCGTGCAGGGACCCTTAGGTGCCTACACCTTC
CSARVVQGPLGAYTF
>NA|NA|TRBV3-1|TRBJ2-5
TGTGCCAGCAGCCGGGGGCAGGGGATGGGGACCCAGTACTTC
CASSRGQGMGTQYF
>NA|few|TRBV6-5|TRBJ2-3
TGTGCCAGCAGTTCCACAGGGTCTGTCACAGATACGCAGTATTTT
CASSSTGSVTDTQYF
>NA|many|TRBV3-1|TRBJ2-2
TGTGCCAGCAGCCAAGTAAGCGGCACCGGGGAGCTGTTTTTT
CASSQVSGTGELFF
>NA|many|TRBV28|TRBJ2-3
TGTGCCAGCAGTTCGAGTGGCCCCAATACGCAGTATTTT
CASSSSGPNTQYF
>NA|NA|TRBV6-6|TRBJ2-7
TGTGCCAGCAGTTATATCGCCTACGAGCAGTACTTC
CASSYIAYEQYF
>TRBD2|NA|TRBV6-2/TRBV6-3|TRBJ2-3
TGTGCCAGCAGACGCGGACTAGCGGGGGGCACAGATACGCAGTATTTT
CASRRGLAGGTDTQYF
>NA|few|TRBV20-1|TRBJ2-7
TGCAGTGCTTATGGGGACAACTCCTACGAGCAGTACTTC
CSAYGDNSYEQYF
>NA|many|TRBV12-3/TRBV12-4|TRBJ2-1
TGTGCCAGCAGTTCTCCGACGTGGAGCGCAGAGCAGTTCTTC
CASSSPTWSAEQFF
>TRBD2|NA|TRBV14|TRBJ2-7
TGTGCCAGCAGCACTCGACTAGCGGGAGTCCACGAGCAGTACTTC
CASSTRLAGVHEQYF
>NA|many|TRBV7-9|TRBJ2-1
TGTGCCAGCAGCTTTGGCGGGCCTTATGCCTACAATGAGCAGTTCTTC
CASSFGGPYAYNEQFF
>TRBD1|many|TRBV12-3/TRBV12-4|TRBJ2-4
TGTGCCAGCAGTCCTCCTCTTCGGACAGGGGGAATAGCCAAAAACATTCAGTACTTC
CASSPPLRTGGIAKNIQYF
>NA|many|TRBV29-1|TRBJ2-3
TGCAGCGTTGAAACTGCCAGGGGATTGGGAAATACGCAGTATTTT
CSVETARGLGNTQYF
>NA|NA|TRBV7-9|TRBJ2-5
TGTGCCAGCAGCTTAAATGGAGGGAGGAACCAAGAGACCCAGTACTTC
CASSLNGGRNQETQYF